This T cell receptor (beta chain) was retrieved from a study of blood T cell repertoires in COVID-19. Using immunoSEQ multiplex PCR, the repertoire was profiled, and TCRdb retains in-frame clones only, with some absent. The sample carries roughly 120,000 clones, approximately 85% recorded once. This CDR3 is built from 21 residues. J gave up 4 bases and V 0 bases, and 21 bases lay outside the gene matches. Per germline, CDR1 LGHDT and CDR2 YNNKEL (reference sequence). Sequences were obtained from peripheral blood. This chain uses TRBV3-1 (or the pseudogene TRBV3-2) with TRBJ2-3; TRBD2 agrees at 8 bases. The sequence derives from a man between 65 and 85 years old with acute or convalescent COVID-19. The CDR3 sequence: CASSQDRSRAGGRLEADTQYF. CDR3 sequence (DNA): TGTGCCAGCAGCCAAGATCGTAGCAGGGCTGGCGGGAGGTTGGAAGCAGATACGCAGTATTTT.